The present T cell receptor (beta chain) was sequenced within a study of siplizumab effects on memory and regulatory T cells. Notes on the study in general: Sequences that were alloreactive and traceable to unstimulated CD4+ memory cells were significantly reduced by siplizumab. Naive T cells seemed more diverse than memory cells and seemed major alloresponse contributors.

About 100,000 TCR templates per sample were assayed. The table came from immunoSEQ multiplex PCR; TCRdb's copy has only in-frame clones and leaves some out. Found here are approximately 46,000 clones, 85% to 95% of them singletons; the top ten hold about a sixth. Note on this clone: Its antigen remains unidentified.

This CDR3 has 15 amino acids. The V end was cut by 6 bases, the J end by 7 bases, with 19 bases between. Germline loops: CDR1 SNHLY, CDR2 FYNNEI. This TCR was sampled from a human donor in good health. The chain uses TRBV2 and TRBJ1-5; TRBD1 might be the D (5 bases). The source material was CD8+ T cells sorted from blood. CDR3 residues: CASRDGGPELQPQHF. CDR3 nucleotide sequence: TGTGCCAGCAGAGACGGGGGTCCCGAATTGCAGCCCCAGCATTTT.